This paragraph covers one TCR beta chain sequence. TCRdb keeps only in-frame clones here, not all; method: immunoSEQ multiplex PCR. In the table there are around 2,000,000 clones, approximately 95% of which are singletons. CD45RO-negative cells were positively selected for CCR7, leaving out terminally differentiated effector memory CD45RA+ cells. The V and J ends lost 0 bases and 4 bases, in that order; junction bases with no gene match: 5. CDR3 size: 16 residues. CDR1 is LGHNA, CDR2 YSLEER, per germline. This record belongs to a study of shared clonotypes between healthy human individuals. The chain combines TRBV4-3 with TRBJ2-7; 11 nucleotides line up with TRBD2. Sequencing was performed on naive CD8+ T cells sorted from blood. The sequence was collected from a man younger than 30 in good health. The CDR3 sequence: CASSQEGPSGRYEQYF. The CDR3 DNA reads TGCGCCAGCAGCCAAGAAGGCCCTAGCGGGAGGTACGAGCAGTACTTC.